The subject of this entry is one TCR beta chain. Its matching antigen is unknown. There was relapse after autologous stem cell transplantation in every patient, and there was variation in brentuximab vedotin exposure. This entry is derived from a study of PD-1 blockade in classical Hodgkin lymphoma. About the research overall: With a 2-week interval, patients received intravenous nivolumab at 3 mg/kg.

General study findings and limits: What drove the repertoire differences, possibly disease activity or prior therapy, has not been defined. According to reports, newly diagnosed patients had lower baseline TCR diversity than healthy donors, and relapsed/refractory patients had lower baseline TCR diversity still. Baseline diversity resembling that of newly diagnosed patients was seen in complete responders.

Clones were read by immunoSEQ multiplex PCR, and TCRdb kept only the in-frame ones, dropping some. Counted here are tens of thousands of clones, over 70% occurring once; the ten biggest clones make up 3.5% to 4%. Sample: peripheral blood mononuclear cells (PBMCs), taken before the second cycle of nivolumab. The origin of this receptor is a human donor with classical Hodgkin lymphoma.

The CDR3 DNA reads as TGTGCCACCGCTCGTGGGCGCGAGGTTCCACGGCAGCCCCAGCATTTT. Translated: CATARGREVPRQPQHF. The rearrangement joins TRBV19 to TRBJ1-5; D uncertain. V dropped 10 bases and J dropped 7 bases, with 26 bases sitting between them. Germline V gives CDR1 LNHDA, CDR2 SQIVND (reference sequence). The CDR3 spans 16 residues.